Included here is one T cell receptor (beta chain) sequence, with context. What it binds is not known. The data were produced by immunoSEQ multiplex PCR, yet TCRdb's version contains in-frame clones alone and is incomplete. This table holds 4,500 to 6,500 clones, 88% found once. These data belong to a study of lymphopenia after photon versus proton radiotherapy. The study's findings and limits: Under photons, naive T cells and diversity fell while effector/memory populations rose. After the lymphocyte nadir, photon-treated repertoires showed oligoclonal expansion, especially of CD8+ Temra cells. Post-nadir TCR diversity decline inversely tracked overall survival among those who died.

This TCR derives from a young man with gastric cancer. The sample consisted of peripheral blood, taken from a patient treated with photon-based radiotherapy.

CDR3 in amino acids: CASRKGASTQYF. The CDR3 bases are TGTGCCAGCAGGAAGGGGGCTAGTACGCAGTATTTT. The chain couples TRBV27 to TRBJ2-3; 7 bases map to TRBD1. This CDR3 comprises 12 residues. V lost 6 bases to trimming and J lost 8 bases; unmatched junction nucleotides: 5. Germline loops: CDR1 MNHEY, CDR2 SMNVEV (reference sequence).